Below are 7 T cell receptor beta chains sequenced from a single sample in a study of blood T cells in healthy people across ages. The use of a sample-barcoded 5' primer and a J-beta primer mix characterized a second PCR of roughly 6 to 11 cycles. A single record per CDR3 protein comes from TCRdb applying MiXCR to the 5' RACE reads. The table records under 1,000,000 distinct CDR3 sequences, 35% to 50% of them present only once. The sequencing input was blood. The source is an elderly man in good health.

The table lists this clonotype with many counts. The chain joins TRBV20-1 to TRBJ1-5; D is unresolved. The CDR3 is made up of 13 amino acids. Germline V gene data show CDR1 as DFQATT and CDR2 as SNEGSKA (reference sequence). V was pared by 1 base and J by 3 bases, with 7 bases between. The CDR3 DNA reads as TGCAGTGCTAGAGGGCAGAACAATCAGCCCCAGCATTTT. This gives the protein CSARGQNNQPQHF.

This clonotype was seen only a few times. V gene TRBV7-2 combines with J gene TRBJ2-3; 9 bases are shared with TRBD2. The germline V gene has CDR1 SGHTA and CDR2 FQGNSA. The V and J ends lost 2 bases and 5 bases, in that order; junction bases with no gene match: 11. This CDR3 region has 17 residues. Here the CDR3 reads CASSLRFAGGPGDTQYF. CDR3 in DNA: TGTGCCAGCAGCTTAAGGTTTGCGGGAGGGCCAGGAGATACGCAGTATTTT.

This clonotype has just a few counts. The chain joins TRBV7-2 to TRBJ2-1; TRBD2 agrees at 10 bases. Germline CDR1 SGHTA, CDR2 FQGNSA. The CDR3 extends over 15 amino acids. Trimming at V came to 5 bases and at J to 7 bases, leaving 8 bases not matched to a gene. Here the CDR3 DNA reads TGTGCCAGCAGCAAAGAGGCTAGCGGGAGAAATGAGCAGTTCTTC. It is translated as CASSKEASGRNEQFF.

The table lists this clonotype with a few counts. A read error is possible here, since a much larger clone lies one base away. J is TRBJ2-3 and V is TRBV20-1; D may correspond to TRBD1 or TRBD2 (5 bases each). The CDR3 spans 11 residues. Germline CDR1 reads DFQATT; CDR2 reads SNEGSKA (reference sequence). V lost 3 bases and J lost 5, with 6 bases in between. The CDR3 sequence: CSARRGDTQYF. The CDR3 nucleotides are TGCAGTGCTAGGAGGGGAGATACGCAGTATTTT.

The table lists this clonotype with a few counts. This chain joins TRBV20-1 and TRBJ2-1; 7 bases agree with TRBD2. Per germline, CDR1 DFQATT and CDR2 SNEGSKA (reference sequence). The CDR3 has 18 residues. The ends lost 5 bases at V and 0 bases at J; junction bases unmatched: 16. CDR3 bases: TGCAGTGCTTCCCCCCCGGGGGGACCTTATAGCTCCTACAATGAGCAGTTCTTC. Encoded protein: CSASPPGGPYSSYNEQFF.

The genes are TRBV5-6 and TRBJ2-7, with 7 positions matching TRBD1. Germline V CDR1 and CDR2: SGHDT, YYEEEE. This CDR3 is 13 amino acids long. Losses at the gene ends were 3 bases for V and 2 bases for J; bases not matched to a gene: 2. This CDR3 is CASSWGTAYEQYF. CDR3 DNA: TGTGCCAGCAGCTGGGGGACAGCCTACGAGCAGTACTTC. The full variable domain, with the rest looked up from reference TRBV5-6 and TRBJ2-7, is DAGVTQSPTHLIKTRGQQVTLRCSPKSGHDTVSWYQQALGQGPQFIFQYYEEEERQRGNFPDRFSGHQFPNYSSELNVNALLLGDSALYLCASSWGTAYEQYFGPGTRLTVT.

This clonotype was counted a few times. This rearrangement joins TRBV20-1 to TRBJ1-5; D unclear. There are 13 residues in the CDR3. Germline-derived CDR1 and CDR2 are DFQATT and SNEGSKA (reference sequence). With 0 bases removed from V and 4 bases from J, the gap between germline ends came to 7 bases. For the CDR3, the DNA is TGCAGTGCTAGAGATTTAAGTAATCAGCCCCAGCATTTT. Translated, it gives CSARDLSNQPQHF.